This T cell receptor beta chain was found in a study of vaccination effects on CD4 cells after COVID-19. Study in general: ViraFEST expansion of antigen-specific CD4+ T cells with viral peptide pools preceded sequencing. A couple of convalescent patients were sampled 16 days and one week before vaccination.

To note about this clone: Antigen specificity is unknown.

This table comes from immunoSEQ multiplex PCR, and its TCRdb copy is limited to in-frame clones, with some not included. The table shows about 45,000 clones, with approximately 74% occurring only once. The study, taken as a whole, reports: Long after vaccination, the clones induced by infection and by vaccine shrank markedly in size.

Culturing for ten to eleven days preceded CD4+ T cell isolation. The V gene lost 3 bases and the J gene lost 0 bases, with 8 bases spanning the gap. This CDR3 spans 14 amino acids. Germline V gives CDR1 KGHSH, CDR2 LQKENI. The chain has TRBV18 and TRBJ1-1; D call uncertain. The source of this sequence is a human donor who had a prior SARS-CoV-2 infection. The specimen was CD4+ T cells from PBMCs cultured without peptide, collected before COVID-19 vaccination. CDR3 sequence: CASSPDRVNTEAFF. Here the CDR3 DNA reads TGTGCCAGCTCACCTGACCGGGTGAACACTGAAGCTTTCTTT.